The clone carrying this T cell receptor (beta chain) has only a few counts. Its antigen is undetermined. The data are from a study of T cell repertoires in cytomegalovirus infection. Study information: Public TCR beta signatures marked donors with CMV infection and the matching HLA.

The study, taken as a whole, reports: Ex vivo, HLA-C-restricted CMV-specific TCR beta clonotypes prevailed over the rest of the response.

The CDR3 is 13 amino acids. The ends were cut back, 0 bases at V and 4 bases at J, with 6 bases in the middle. The germline gives CDR1 LNHNV, CDR2 YYDKDF (reference sequence). TCRdb analysed the reads with MiXCR anew, one entry per CDR3 protein. The table lists about 400,000 distinct CDR3 sequences, around 18% of them singletons. The chain has TRBV15 and TRBJ1-1, with D perhaps matching TRBD1 (5 bases). Sequencing was performed on PBMCs. The TCR was taken from a human donor in good health (CMV status not recorded). Some clones in this sample may be carry-over from other donors' samples. CDR3 residues: CATSREGRTEAFF. In DNA form, the CDR3 reads TGTGCCACCAGCAGAGAGGGGCGCACTGAAGCTTTCTTT.